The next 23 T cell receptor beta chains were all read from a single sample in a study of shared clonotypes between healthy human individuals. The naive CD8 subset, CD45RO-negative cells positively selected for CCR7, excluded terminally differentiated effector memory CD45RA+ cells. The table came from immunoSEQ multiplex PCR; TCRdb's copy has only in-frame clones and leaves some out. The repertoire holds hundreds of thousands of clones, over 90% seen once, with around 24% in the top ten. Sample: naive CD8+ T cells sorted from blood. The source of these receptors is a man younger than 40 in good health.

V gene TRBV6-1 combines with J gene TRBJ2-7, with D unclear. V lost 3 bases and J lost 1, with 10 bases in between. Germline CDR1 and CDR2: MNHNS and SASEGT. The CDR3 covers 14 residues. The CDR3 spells CASSDWSFSYEQYF. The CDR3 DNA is TGTGCCAGCAGTGATTGGAGTTTTTCCTACGAGCAGTACTTC.

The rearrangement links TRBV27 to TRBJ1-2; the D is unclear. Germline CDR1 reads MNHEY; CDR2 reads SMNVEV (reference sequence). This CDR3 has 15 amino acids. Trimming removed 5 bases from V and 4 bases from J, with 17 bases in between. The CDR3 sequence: CASSPWGGSAYGYTF. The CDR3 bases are TGTGCCAGCAGTCCGTGGGGAGGGTCGGCCTATGGCTACACCTTC.

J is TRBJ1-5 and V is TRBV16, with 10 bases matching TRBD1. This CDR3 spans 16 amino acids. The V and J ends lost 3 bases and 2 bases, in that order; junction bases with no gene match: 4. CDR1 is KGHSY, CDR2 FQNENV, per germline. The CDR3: CASSQPGQGGNQPQHF. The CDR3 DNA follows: TGTGCCAGCAGCCAGCCCGGACAGGGGGGCAATCAGCCCCAGCATTTT.

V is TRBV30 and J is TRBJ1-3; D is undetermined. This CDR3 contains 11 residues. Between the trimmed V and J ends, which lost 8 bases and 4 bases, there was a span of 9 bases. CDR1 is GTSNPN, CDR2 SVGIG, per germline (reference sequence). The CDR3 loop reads CAARRGNTIYF. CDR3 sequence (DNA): TGTGCCGCAAGGCGGGGAAACACCATATATTTT.

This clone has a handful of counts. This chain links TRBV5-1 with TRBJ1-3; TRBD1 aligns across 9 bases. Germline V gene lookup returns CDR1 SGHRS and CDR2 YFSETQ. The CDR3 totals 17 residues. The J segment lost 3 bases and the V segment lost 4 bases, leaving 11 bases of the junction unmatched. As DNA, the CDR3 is TGCGCCAGCAGCCCCCGAGGGGGACAGGGACGTGGAAACACCATATATTTT. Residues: CASSPRGGQGRGNTIYF.

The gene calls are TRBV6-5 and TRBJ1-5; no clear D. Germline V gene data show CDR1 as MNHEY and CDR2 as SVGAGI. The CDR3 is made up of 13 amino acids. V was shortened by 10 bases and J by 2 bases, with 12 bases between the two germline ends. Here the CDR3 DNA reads TGTGCCACCAAGGGTTTCGGCAATCAGCCCCAGCATTTT. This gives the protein CATKGFGNQPQHF.

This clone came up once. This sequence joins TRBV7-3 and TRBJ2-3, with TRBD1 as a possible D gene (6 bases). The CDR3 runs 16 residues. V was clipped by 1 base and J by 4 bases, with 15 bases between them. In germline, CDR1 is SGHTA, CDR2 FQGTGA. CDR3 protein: CASSLNAGELADTQYF. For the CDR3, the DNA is TGTGCCAGCAGCTTAAACGCAGGGGAGCTCGCAGATACGCAGTATTTT.

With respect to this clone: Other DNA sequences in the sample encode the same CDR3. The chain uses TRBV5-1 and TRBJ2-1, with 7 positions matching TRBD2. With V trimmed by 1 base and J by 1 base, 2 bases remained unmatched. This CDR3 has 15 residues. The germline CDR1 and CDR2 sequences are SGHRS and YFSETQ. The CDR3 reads CASSLSGGSYNEQFF. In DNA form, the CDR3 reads TGCGCCAGCAGCTTGTCGGGGGGTTCCTACAATGAGCAGTTCTTC.

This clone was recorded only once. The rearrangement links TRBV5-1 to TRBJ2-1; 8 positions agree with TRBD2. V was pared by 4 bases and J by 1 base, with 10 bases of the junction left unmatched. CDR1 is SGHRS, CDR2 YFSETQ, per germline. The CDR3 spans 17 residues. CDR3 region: CASSPPNSGVSYNEQFF. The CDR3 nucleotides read TGCGCCAGCAGCCCCCCCAATAGCGGGGTTTCCTACAATGAGCAGTTCTTC.

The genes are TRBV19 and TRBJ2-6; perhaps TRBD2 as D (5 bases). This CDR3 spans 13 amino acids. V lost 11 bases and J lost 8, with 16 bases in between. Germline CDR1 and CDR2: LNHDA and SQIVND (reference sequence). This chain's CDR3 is CAGLWAGPNVLTF. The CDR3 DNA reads TGTGCCGGACTCTGGGCCGGGCCCAACGTCCTGACTTTC.

The CDR3 DNA follows: TGTGCCAGCAGCCAGACTGAAGCCACCGGGGAGCTGTTTTTT. Residues: CASSQTEATGELFF. The chain is built from TRBV7-2 and TRBJ2-2; D unclear. V was clipped by 5 bases and J by 4 bases, with 11 bases between them. The CDR3 is made up of 14 amino acids. The germline V gene has CDR1 SGHTA and CDR2 FQGNSA. Full variable domain (remainder filled in from reference TRBV7-2 and TRBJ2-2): GAGVSQSPSNKVTEKGKDVELRCDPISGHTALYWYRQSLGQGLEFLIYFQGNSAPDKSGLPSDRFSAERTGGSVSTLTIQRTQQEDSAVYLCASSQTEATGELFFGEGSRLTVL.

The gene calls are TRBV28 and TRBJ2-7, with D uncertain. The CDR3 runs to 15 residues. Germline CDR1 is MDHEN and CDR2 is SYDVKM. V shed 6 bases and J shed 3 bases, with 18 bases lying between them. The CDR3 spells CASSPRNGMGYEQYF. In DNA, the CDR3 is TGTGCCAGCAGCCCTCGGAACGGTATGGGCTACGAGCAGTACTTC.

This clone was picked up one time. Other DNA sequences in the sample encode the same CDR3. CDR3 sequence (DNA): TGTGCCAGCAGCTTGGGGCAGAGCTCCTACGAGCAGTACTTC. It specifies CASSLGQSSYEQYF. The rearrangement links TRBV5-4 to TRBJ2-7, with D uncertain. Germline values: CDR1 SGHNT, CDR2 YYREEE (reference sequence). The CDR3 is 14 amino acids. Trimming left V 0 bases short and J 0 bases short, with 7 bases between.

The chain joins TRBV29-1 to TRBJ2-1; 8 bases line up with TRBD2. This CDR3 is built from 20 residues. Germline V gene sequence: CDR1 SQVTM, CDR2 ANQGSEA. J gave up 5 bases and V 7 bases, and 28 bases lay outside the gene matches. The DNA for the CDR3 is TGCAGCGCCGACGGCTGGGTTGTGGCTAGCGGGTCTATGGGGGACAATGAGCAGTTCTTC. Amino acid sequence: CSADGWVVASGSMGDNEQFF.

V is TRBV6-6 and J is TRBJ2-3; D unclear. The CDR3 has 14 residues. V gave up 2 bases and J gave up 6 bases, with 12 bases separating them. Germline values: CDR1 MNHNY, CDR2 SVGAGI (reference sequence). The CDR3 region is CASSYETPRDTQYF. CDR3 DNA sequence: TGTGCCAGCAGTTACGAGACCCCCAGGGATACGCAGTATTTT.

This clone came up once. The CDR3 DNA reads as TGCGCCAGCAGCCAAGACGCAGGGACTAGCGGGGGTTCCTACGAGCAGTACTTC. Amino acids: CASSQDAGTSGGSYEQYF. The genes are TRBV4-1 and TRBJ2-7, with TRBD2 identical over 14 bases. V shed 0 bases and J 1 base; nucleotides not matched to a gene: 5. This CDR3 has 18 residues. The V gene's germline CDR1 is MGHRA and CDR2 YSYEKL.

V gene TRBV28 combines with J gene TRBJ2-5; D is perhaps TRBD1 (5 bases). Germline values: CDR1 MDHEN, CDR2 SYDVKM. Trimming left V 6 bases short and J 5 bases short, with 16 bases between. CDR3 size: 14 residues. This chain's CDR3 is CASRHLGVGETQYF. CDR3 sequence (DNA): TGTGCCAGCAGGCATCTAGGGGTCGGGGAGACCCAGTACTTC. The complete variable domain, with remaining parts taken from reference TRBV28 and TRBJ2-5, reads DVKVTQSSRYLVKRTGEKVFLECVQDMDHENMFWYRQDPGLGLRLIYFSYDVKMKEKGDIPEGYSVSREKKERFSLILESASTNQTSMYLCASRHLGVGETQYFGPGTRLLVL.

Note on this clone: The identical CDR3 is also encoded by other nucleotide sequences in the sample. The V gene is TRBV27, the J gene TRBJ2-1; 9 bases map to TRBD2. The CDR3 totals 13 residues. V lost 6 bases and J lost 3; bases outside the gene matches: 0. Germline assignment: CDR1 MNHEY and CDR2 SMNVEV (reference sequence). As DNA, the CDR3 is TGTGCCAGCAGGACTAGCGGCTACAATGAGCAGTTCTTC. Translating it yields CASRTSGYNEQFF.

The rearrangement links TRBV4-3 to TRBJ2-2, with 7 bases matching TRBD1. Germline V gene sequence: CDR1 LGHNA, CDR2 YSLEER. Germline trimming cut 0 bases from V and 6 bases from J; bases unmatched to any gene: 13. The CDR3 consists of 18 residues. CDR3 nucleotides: TGCGCCAGCAGCCAAGACGGCAGGGGGAACTTATCCCCCGGGGAGCTGTTTTTT. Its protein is CASSQDGRGNLSPGELFF.

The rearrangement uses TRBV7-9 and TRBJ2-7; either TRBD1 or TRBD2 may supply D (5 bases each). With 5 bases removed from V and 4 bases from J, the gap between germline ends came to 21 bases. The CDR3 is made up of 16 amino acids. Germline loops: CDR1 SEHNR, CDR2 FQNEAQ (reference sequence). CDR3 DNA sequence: TGTGCCAGCAGCCAAGGCCTTGGGGGAACGGGGTACGAGCAGTACTTC. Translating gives CASSQGLGGTGYEQYF.

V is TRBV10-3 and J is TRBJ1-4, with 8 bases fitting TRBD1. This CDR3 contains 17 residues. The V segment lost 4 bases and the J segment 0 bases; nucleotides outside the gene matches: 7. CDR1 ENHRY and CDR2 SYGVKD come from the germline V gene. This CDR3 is CAISADRVEATNEKLFF. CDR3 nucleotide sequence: TGTGCCATCAGTGCGGACAGGGTTGAGGCAACTAATGAAAAACTGTTTTTT.

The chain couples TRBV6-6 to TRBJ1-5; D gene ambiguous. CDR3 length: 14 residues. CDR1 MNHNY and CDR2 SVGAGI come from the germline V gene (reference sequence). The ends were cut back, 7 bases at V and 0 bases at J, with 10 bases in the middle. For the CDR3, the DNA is TGTGCCAGCACCTCTAGTCATAGCAATCAGCCCCAGCATTTT. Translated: CASTSSHSNQPQHF.

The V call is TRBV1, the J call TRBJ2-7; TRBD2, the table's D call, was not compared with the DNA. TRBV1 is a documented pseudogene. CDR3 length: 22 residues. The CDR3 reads CTSSLPGLAGALGPITTYEQYF. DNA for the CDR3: TGCACCAGCAGCCTACCGGGACTAGCGGGAGCCCTTGGGCCTATAACGACCTACGAGCAGTACTTC.